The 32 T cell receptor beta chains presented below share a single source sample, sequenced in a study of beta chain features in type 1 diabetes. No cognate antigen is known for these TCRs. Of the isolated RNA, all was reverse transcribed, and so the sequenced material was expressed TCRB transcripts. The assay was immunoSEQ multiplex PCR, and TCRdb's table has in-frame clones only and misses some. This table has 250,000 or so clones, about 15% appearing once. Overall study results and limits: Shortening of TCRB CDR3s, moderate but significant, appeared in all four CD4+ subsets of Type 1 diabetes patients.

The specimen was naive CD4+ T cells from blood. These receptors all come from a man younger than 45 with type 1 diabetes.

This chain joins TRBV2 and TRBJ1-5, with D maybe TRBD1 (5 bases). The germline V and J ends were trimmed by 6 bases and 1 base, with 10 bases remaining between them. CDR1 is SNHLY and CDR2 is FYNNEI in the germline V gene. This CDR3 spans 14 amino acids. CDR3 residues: CASRGLVSNQPQHF. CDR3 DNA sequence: TGTGCCAGCAGGGGACTCGTGAGCAATCAGCCCCAGCATTTT. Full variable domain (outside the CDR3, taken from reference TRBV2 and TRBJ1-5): EPEVTQTPSHQVTQMGQEVILRCVPISNHLYFYWYRQILGQKVEFLVSFYNNEISEKSEIFDDQFSVERPDGSNFTLKIRSTKLEDSAMYFCASRGLVSNQPQHFGDGTRLSIL.

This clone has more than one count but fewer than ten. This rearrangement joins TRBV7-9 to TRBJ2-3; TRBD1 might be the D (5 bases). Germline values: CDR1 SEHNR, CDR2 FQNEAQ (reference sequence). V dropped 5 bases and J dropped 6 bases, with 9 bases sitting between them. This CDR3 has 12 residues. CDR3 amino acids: CASSPDTDTQYF. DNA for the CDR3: TGTGCCAGCAGCCCGGACACGGATACGCAGTATTTT. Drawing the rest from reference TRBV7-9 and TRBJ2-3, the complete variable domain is DTGVSQNPRHKITKRGQNVTFRCDPISEHNRLYWYRQTLGQGPEFLTYFQNEAQLEKSRLLSDRFSAERPKGSFSTLEIQRTEQGDSAMYLCASSPDTDTQYFGPGTRLTVL.

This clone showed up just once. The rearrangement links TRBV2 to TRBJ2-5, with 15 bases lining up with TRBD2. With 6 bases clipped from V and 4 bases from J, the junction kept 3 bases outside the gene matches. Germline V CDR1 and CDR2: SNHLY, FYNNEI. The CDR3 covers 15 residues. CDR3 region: CASSGLAGGRETQYF. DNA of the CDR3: TGTGCCAGCAGCGGACTAGCGGGGGGGCGAGAGACCCAGTACTTC.

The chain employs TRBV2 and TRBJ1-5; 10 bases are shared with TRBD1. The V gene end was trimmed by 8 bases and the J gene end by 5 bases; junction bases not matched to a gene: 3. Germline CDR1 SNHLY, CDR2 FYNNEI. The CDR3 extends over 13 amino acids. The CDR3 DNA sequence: TGTGCCAGCGGGGACAGGGGATATCAGCCCCAGCATTTT. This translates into CASGDRGYQPQHF.

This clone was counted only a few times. Here the CDR3 DNA reads TGTGCCAGCAGCTCGGACAGTAACACTGAAGCTTTCTTT. Its translation is CASSSDSNTEAFF. The chain combines TRBV5-6 with TRBJ1-1; a weak D match, TRBD1 (6 bases). This CDR3 comprises 13 residues. Germline V gives CDR1 SGHDT, CDR2 YYEEEE. V was clipped by 3 bases and J by 2 bases, with 8 bases between them.

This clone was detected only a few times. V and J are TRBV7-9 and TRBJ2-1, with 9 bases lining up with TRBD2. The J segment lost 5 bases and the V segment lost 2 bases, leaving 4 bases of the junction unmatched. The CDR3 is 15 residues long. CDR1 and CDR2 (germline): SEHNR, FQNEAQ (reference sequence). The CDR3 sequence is CASSLQREDHNEQFF. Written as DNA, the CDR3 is TGTGCCAGCAGCTTACAGCGGGAGGACCACAATGAGCAGTTCTTC.

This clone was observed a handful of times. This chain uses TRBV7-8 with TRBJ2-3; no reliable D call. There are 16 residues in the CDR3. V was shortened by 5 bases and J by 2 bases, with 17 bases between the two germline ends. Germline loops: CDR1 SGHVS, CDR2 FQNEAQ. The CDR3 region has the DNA TGTGCCAGCAGCCCTTTCTGGGCAGCACCCACAGATACGCAGTATTTT. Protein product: CASSPFWAAPTDTQYF.

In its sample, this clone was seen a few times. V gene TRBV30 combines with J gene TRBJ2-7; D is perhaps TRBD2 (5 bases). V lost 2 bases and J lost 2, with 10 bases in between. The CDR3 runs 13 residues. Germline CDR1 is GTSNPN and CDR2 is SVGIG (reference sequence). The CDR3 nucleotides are TGTGCCTGGAGTTTAGCGCCTGCCTACGAGCAGTACTTC. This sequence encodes CAWSLAPAYEQYF. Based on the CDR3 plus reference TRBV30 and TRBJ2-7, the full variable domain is SQTIHQWPATLVQPVGSPLSLECTVEGTSNPNLYWYRQAAGRGLQLLFYSVGIGQISSEVPQNLSASRPQDRQFILSSKKLLLSDSGFYLCAWSLAPAYEQYFGPGTRLTVT.

The CDR3, as DNA: TGCGCCAGCAGATCTTCGACAGGCAAAGAGACCCAGTACTTC. This gives the protein CASRSSTGKETQYF. This chain joins TRBV5-1 and TRBJ2-5; D may be TRBD1 (6 bases). CDR1 and CDR2 from the germline V gene are SGHRS and YFSETQ. There are 14 residues in the CDR3. The germline V and J ends were trimmed by 5 bases and 3 bases, with 14 bases remaining between them.

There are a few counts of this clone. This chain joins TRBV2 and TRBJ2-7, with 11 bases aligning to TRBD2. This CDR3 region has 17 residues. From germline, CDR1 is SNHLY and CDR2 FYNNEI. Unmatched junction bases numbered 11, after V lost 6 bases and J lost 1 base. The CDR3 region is CASSKLAGVSRSYEQYF. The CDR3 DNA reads TGTGCCAGCAGCAAACTAGCGGGAGTATCAAGGTCCTACGAGCAGTACTTC.

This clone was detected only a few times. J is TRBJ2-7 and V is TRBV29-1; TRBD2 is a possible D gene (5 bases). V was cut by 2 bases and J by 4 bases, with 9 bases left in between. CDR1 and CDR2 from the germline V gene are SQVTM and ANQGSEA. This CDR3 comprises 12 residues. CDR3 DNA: TGCAGCGTTGAAAAACCGGGGTACGAGCAGTACTTC. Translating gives CSVEKPGYEQYF.

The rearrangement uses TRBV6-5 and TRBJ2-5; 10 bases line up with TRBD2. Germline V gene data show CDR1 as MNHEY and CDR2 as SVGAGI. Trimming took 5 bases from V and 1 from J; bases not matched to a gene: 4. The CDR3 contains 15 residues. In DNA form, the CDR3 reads TGTGCCAGCAGTACGGGACTAGCGACCCAAGAGACCCAGTACTTC. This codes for CASSTGLATQETQYF.

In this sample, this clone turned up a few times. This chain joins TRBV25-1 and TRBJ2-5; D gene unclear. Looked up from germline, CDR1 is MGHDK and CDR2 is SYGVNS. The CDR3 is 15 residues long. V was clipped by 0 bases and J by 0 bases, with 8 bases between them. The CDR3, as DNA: TGTGCCAGCAGTGAATATCGCGCGTACCAAGAGACCCAGTACTTC. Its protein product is CASSEYRAYQETQYF.

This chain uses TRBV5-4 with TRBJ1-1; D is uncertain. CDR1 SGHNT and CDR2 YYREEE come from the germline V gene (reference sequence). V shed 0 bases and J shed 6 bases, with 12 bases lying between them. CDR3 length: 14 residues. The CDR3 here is CASSLGAVGAEAFF. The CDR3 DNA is TGTGCCAGCAGCTTGGGGGCGGTGGGAGCTGAAGCTTTCTTT.

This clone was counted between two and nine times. The CDR3 nucleotides read TGTGCCAGCAGCTTACTGGGGGTACAGGGTTCACCCCTCCACTTT. Translated, it gives CASSLLGVQGSPLHF. The chain uses TRBV13 and TRBJ1-6, with a tentative D call TRBD1 (6 bases). This CDR3 has 15 residues. In germline, CDR1 is PRHDT, CDR2 FYEKMQ (reference sequence). V gave up 2 bases and J gave up 9 bases, with 14 bases separating them.

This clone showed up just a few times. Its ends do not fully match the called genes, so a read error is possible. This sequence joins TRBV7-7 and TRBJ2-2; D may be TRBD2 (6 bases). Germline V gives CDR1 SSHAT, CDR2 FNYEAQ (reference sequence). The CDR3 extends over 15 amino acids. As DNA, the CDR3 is TGTGCTAGCAGCCCATCGGGGGAACACACCGGGGAGCTGTTTTTT. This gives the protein CASSPSGEHTGELFF.

In DNA form, the CDR3 reads TGCGCCAGCAGCCAAGGCAGGGGAGAACTGTTTTTT. This translates into CASSQGRGELFF. The V and J genes are TRBV4-1 and TRBJ1-4, with a tentative D call TRBD1 (6 bases). CDR3 size: 12 residues. Per germline, CDR1 MGHRA and CDR2 YSYEKL. Between the trimmed V and J ends, which lost 1 base and 12 bases, there was a span of 9 bases.

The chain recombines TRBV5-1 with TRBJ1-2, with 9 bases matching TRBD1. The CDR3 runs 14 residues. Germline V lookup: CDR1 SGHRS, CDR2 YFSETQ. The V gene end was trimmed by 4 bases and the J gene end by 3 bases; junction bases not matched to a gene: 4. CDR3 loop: CASSKDRGDYGYTF. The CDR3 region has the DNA TGCGCCAGCAGCAAGGACAGGGGAGACTATGGCTACACCTTC.

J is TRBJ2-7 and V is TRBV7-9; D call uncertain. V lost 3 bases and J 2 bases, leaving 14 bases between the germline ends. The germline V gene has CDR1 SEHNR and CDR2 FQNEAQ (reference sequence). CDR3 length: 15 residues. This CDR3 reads CASSFRGIYPYEQYF. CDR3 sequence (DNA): TGTGCCAGCAGCTTTCGCGGCATATACCCCTACGAGCAGTACTTC.

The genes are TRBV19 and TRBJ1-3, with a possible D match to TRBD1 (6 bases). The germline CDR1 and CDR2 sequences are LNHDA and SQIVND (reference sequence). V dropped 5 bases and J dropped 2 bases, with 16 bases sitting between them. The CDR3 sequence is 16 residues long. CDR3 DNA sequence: TGTGCCAGTAGTCTTCAAGGGGGAGCGGCTGGAAACACCATATATTTT. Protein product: CASSLQGGAAGNTIYF.

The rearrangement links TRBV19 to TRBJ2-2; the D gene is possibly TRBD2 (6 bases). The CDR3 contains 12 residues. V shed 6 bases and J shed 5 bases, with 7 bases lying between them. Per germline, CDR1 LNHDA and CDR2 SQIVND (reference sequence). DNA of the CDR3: TGTGCCAGTAGGGAGGGTACCGGGGAGCTGTTTTTT. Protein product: CASREGTGELFF.

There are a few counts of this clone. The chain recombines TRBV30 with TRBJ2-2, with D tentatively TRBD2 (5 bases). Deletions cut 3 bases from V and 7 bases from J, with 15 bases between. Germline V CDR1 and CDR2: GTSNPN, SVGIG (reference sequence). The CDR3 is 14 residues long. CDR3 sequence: CAWRWASPSGELFF. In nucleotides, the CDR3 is TGTGCCTGGAGGTGGGCTAGCCCCAGCGGGGAGCTGTTTTTT.

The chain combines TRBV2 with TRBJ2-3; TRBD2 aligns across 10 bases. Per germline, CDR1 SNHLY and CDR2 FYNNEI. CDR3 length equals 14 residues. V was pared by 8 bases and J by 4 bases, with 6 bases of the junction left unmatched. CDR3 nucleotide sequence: TGTGCCAGCCGTCCTAGCGGGGGAGCAGATACGCAGTATTTT. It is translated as CASRPSGGADTQYF.

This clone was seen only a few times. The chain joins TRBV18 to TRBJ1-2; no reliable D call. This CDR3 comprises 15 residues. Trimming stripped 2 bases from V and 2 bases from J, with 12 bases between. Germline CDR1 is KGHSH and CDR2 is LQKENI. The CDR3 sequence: CASSPYQEDNYGYTF. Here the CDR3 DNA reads TGTGCCAGCTCACCATATCAGGAGGACAACTATGGCTACACCTTC.

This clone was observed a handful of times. In DNA form, the CDR3 reads TGCGCCAGCAGCTTACAACTAGCGGTTCAAGAGACCCAGTACTTC. Protein sequence: CASSLQLAVQETQYF. This chain joins TRBV5-1 and TRBJ2-5; 8 bases align to TRBD2. This CDR3 region has 15 residues. Germline CDR1 is SGHRS and CDR2 is YFSETQ. V gave up 2 bases and J gave up 2 bases; unmatched junction bases: 5.

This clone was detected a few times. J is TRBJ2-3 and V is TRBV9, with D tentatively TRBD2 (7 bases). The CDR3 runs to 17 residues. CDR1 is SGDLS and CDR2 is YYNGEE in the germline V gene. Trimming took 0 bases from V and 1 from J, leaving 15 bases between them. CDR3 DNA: TGTGCCAGCAGCGTAGGGGTAGGGGGGGCCGGCACAGATACGCAGTATTTT. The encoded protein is CASSVGVGGAGTDTQYF. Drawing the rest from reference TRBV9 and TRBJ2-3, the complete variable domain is DSGVTQTPKHLITATGQRVTLRCSPRSGDLSVYWYQQSLDQGLQFLIQYYNGEERAKGNILERFSAQQFPDLHSELNLSSLELGDSALYFCASSVGVGGAGTDTQYFGPGTRLTVL.

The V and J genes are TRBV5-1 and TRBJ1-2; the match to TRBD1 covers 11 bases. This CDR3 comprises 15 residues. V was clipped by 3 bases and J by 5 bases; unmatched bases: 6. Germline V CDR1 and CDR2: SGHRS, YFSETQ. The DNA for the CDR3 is TGCGCCAGCAGCTCGGGACAGGGGGTTAGTTATGGCTACACCTTC. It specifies CASSSGQGVSYGYTF. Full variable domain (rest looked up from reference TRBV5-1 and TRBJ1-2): KAGVTQTPRYLIKTRGQQVTLSCSPISGHRSVSWYQQTPGQGLQFLFEYFSETQRNKGNFPGRFSGRQFSNSRSEMNVSTLELGDSALYLCASSSGQGVSYGYTFGSGTRLTVV.

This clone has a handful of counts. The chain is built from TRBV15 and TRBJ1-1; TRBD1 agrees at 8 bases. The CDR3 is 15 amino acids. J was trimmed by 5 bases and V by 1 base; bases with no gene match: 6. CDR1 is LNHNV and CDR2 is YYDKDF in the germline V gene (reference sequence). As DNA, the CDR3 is TGTGCCACCAGCAGAGCTGGACAGGGCTCGACTGAAGCTTTCTTT. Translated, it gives CATSRAGQGSTEAFF.

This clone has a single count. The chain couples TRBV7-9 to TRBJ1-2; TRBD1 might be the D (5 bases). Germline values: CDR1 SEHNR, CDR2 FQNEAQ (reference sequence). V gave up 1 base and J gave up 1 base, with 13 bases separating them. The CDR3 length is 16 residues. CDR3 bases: TGTGCCAGCAGCTTAGTGGACATTACCATTAACTATGGCTACACCTTC. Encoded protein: CASSLVDITINYGYTF.

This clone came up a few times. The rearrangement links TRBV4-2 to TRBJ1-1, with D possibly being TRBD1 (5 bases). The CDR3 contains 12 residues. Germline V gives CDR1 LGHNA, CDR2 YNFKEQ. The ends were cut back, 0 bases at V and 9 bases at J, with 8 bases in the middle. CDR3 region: CASSQETGKAFF. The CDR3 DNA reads TGTGCCAGCAGCCAAGAAACAGGTAAAGCTTTCTTT.

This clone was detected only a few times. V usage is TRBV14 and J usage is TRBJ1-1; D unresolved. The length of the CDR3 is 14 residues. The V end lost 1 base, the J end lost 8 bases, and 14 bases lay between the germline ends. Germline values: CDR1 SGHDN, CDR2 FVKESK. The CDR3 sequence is CASSQVGRTTEAFF. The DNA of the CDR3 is TGTGCCAGCAGCCAAGTTGGTAGGACTACGGAAGCTTTCTTT.

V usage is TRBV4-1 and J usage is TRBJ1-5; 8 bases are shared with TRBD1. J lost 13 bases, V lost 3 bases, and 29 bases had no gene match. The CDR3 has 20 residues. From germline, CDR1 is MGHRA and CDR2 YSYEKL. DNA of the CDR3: TGCGCCAGCAGCCAGAAAGACCCACGACAGGGGTTAAAAGGGCCCTCATATCAGCATTTT. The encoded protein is CASSQKDPRQGLKGPSYQHF.